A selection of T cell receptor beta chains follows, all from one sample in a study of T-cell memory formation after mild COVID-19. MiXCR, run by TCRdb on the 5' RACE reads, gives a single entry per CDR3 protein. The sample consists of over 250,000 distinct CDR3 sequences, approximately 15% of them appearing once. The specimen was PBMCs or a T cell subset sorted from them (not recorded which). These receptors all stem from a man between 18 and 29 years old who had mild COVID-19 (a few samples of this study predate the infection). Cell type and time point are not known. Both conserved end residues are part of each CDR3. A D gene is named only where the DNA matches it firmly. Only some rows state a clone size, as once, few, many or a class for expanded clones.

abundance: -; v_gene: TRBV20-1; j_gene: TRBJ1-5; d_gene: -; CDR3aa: CSVARGSNQPQHF; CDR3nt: TGCAGTGTAGCTCGGGGTAGCAATCAGCCCCAGCATTTT
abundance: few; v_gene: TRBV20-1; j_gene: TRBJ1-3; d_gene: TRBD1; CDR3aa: CSAWDSTGNTIYF; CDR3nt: TGCAGTGCTTGGGACAGCACTGGAAACACCATATATTTT
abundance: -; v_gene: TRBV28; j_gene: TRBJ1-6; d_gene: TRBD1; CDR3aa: CATSRDRGPNSPLHF; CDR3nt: TGTGCCACCTCCCGGGACAGGGGGCCGAATTCACCCCTCCACTTT
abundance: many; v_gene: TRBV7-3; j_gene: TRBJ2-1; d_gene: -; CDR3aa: CASSPQGYNEQFF; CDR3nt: TGTGCCAGCAGCCCCCAGGGTTACAATGAGCAGTTCTTC
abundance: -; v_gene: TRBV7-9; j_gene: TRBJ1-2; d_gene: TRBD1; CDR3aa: CASSRTGDYTF; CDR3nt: TGTGCCAGCAGCCGTACAGGGGACTACACCTTC
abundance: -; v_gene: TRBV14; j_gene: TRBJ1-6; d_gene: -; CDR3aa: CASSQGRDNSPLHF; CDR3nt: TGTGCCAGCAGCCAAGGCAGAGATAATTCACCCCTCCACTTT
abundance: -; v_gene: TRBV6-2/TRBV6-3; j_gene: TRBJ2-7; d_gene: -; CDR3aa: CASSYSDEGPGEQYF; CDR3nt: TGTGCCAGCAGTTACTCCGACGAGGGTCCGGGGGAGCAGTACTTC
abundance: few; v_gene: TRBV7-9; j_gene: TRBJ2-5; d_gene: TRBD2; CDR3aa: CASSREGTQYF; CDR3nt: TGTGCCAGCAGCCGGGAGGGAACCCAGTACTTC
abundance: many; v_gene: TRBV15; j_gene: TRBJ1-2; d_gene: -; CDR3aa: CATSRDYFPGEGYTF; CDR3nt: TGTGCCACCAGCAGAGATTATTTTCCAGGGGAGGGCTACACCTTC
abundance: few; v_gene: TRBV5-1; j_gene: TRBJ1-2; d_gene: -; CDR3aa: CASTAVSVDYGYTF; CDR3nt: TGCGCCAGCACGGCGGTATCTGTGGACTATGGCTACACCTTC
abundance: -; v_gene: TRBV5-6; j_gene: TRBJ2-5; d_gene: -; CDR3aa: CASSNYQETQYF; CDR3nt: TGTGCCAGCAGTAACTACCAAGAGACCCAGTACTTC
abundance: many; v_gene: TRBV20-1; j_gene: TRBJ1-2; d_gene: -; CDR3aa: CSARATLTAYERGYTF; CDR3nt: TGCAGTGCTAGAGCCACCCTTACGGCTTACGAACGAGGCTACACCTTC
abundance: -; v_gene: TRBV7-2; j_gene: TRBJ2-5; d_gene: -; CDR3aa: CASSFRPDQETQYF; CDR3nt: TGTGCCAGCAGCTTCCGTCCGGACCAAGAGACCCAGTACTTC
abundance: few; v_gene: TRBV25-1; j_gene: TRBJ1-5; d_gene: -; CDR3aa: CASTDGDSNQPQHF; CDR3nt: TGTGCCAGCACGGACGGAGATAGCAATCAGCCCCAGCATTTT
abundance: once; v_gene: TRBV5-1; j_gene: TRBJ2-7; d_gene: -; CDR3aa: CASSLTTGGPYEQYF; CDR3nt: TGCGCCAGCAGCTTGACGACGGGGGGCCCCTACGAGCAGTACTTC
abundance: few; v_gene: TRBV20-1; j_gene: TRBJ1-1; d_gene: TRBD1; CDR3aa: CSAPRQGRNTEAFF; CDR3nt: TGCAGTGCTCCCAGACAGGGGAGGAACACTGAAGCTTTCTTT
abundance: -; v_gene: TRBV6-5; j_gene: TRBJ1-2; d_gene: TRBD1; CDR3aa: CASSYLGQAYGYTF; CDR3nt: TGTGCCAGCAGTTACCTGGGACAGGCCTATGGCTACACCTTC
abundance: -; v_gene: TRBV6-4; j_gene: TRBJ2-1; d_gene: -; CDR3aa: CASSEEGGPYNEQFF; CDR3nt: TGTGCCAGCAGTGAAGAGGGGGGCCCCTACAATGAGCAGTTCTTC
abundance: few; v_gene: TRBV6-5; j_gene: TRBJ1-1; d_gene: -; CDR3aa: CASSYSWGVNTEAFF; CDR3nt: TGTGCCAGCAGTTACTCTTGGGGGGTGAACACTGAAGCTTTCTTT
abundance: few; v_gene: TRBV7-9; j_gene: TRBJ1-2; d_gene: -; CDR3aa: CASSLVGKDYTF; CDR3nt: TGTGCCAGCAGCTTAGTGGGCAAAGACTACACCTTC
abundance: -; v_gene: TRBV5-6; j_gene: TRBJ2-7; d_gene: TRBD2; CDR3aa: CASSRNRGLASEQYF; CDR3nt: TGTGCCAGCAGCCGGAACCGAGGACTAGCGAGCGAGCAGTACTTC
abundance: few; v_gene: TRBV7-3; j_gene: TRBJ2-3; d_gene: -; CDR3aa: CASSLAGGVGTDTQYF; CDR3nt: TGTGCCAGCAGCTTAGCCGGGGGAGTTGGAACAGATACGCAGTATTTT